This T cell receptor beta chain emerged from a study of blood T cell repertoires in COVID-19. Overall study context: From T cells, B-cell-depleted T cells, or PBMCs came the material, which was cDNA or gDNA.

Recovered Cohort 3 donors showed two negative PCRs, clearance, or symptom resolution. Original processing methods: Estimated nucleated cell counts came from reference gene primer amplification. Here immunoSEQ multiplex PCR was the method, and the copy in TCRdb shows in-frame clones only, minus some. The V and J calls and clone size are taken from that table; D and trimming were inferred from the DNA. The sample has around 280,000 clones, around 90% seen once; the top ten hold roughly 6.2%. CDR1 is SQVTM and CDR2 is ANQGSEA in the germline V gene. The CDR3 is 15 residues long. V was pared by 3 bases and J by 1 base, with 10 bases between.

The chain combines TRBV29-1 with TRBJ2-6; D gene uncertain. The sample consisted of PBMCs or T cells enriched from blood (not recorded which). This TCR derives from a woman aged 40-49 years who had recovered from COVID-19. The CDR3 here is CSVEGSYSGANVLTF. As DNA, the CDR3 is TGCAGCGTTGAGGGCAGTTATTCTGGGGCCAACGTCCTGACTTTC.